This T cell receptor (beta chain) originates from a study of breast tumors, draining lymph nodes, adjacent tissues. Points from the study as a whole: Compared with lymph nodes, tumors were less diverse; compared with nontumor tissue, more. Findings are consistent with lymph node origin and intratumoral expansion of most tumor T cells. Luminal-like breast cancer showed significantly greater tumor-nontumor repertoire similarity than basal-like breast cancer did.

The lymph nodes were axillary draining lymph nodes from breast cancer patients. This clonotype was counted between two and nine times. Antigen specificity is unknown. MiXCR, run by TCRdb on the multiplex PCR reads, gives a single entry per CDR3 protein. The sample lists about 200,000 distinct CDR3 sequences; nearly 35% were seen once. Germline V gives CDR1 DFQATT, CDR2 SNEGSKA (reference sequence). The length of the CDR3 is 13 residues. Trimming took off 3 bases at V and 1 base at J, with 9 bases between the two ends. Sequencing was carried out using axillary lymph node tissue. The receptor was derived from a female donor with breast cancer. Some clones in this sample may be carry-over from other donors' samples. The chain links TRBV20-1 to TRBJ1-1; no clear D. CDR3 nucleotides: TGCAGTGCTAGTCGTCAGGCGAACACTGAAGCTTTCTTT. It translates to CSASRQANTEAFF.